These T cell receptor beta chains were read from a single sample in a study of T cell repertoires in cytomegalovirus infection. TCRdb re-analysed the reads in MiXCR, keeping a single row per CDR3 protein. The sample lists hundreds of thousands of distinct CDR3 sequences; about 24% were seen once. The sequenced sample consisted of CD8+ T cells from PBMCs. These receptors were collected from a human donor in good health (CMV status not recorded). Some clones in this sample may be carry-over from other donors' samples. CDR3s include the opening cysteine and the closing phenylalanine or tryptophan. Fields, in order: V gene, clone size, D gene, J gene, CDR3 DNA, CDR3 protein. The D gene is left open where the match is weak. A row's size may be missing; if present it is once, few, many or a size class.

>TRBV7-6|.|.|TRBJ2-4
TGTGCCAGCAGCAGCGGTACAGACCAAAACATTCAGTACTTC
CASSSGTDQNIQYF
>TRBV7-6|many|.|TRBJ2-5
TGTGCCAGCAGCTTAGGCGAGGCGGGGCGAAGGGAGACCCAGTACTTC
CASSLGEAGRRETQYF
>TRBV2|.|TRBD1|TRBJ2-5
TGTGCCAGCACCGACAGGGATGAGACCCAGTACTTC
CASTDRDETQYF
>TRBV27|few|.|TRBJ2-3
TGTGCCAGCGGCAGGGTAGGCGCAGATACGCAGTATTTT
CASGRVGADTQYF
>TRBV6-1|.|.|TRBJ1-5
TGTGCCAGCAGTGAAGACGCGCGTCGGCGATGGAGCAATCAGCCCCAGCATTTT
CASSEDARRRWSNQPQHF
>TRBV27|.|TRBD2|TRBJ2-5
TGTGCCAGCAGCCTCGTGATGCGGGGGGATGAGACCCAGTACTTC
CASSLVMRGDETQYF
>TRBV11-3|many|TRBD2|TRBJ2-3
TGTGCCAGCAGCGCCTGGACTAGTACTGAGACGCAGTATTTT
CASSAWTSTETQYF
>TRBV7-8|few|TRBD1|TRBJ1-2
TGTGCCAGCAGCTCCCCCGAGACAGGGGGGAATGGCTACACCTTC
CASSSPETGGNGYTF
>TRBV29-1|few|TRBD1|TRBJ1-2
TGCAGCGTTGCCGTAGGGACAGAAGACCCGGGGGGCTACACCTTC
CSVAVGTEDPGGYTF
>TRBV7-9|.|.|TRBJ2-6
TGTGCCAGCAGCTCCTCATTCCCCCTCGTAGCAGGGGGGTTTACTGGGGCCAACGTCCTGACTTTC
CASSSSFPLVAGGFTGANVLTF
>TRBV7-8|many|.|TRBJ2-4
TGTGCCAGCAGCCCAGGGTGGGGGGGGCCGGACAAAAACATTCAGTACTTC
CASSPGWGGPDKNIQYF
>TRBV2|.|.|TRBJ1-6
TGTGCCAGCAGTGCGCTTGGGGAAAGGAATTCACCCCTCCACTTT
CASSALGERNSPLHF
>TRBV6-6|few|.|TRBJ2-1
TGTGCCAGCAGTGCCGGGGTCAGTGAGCAGTTCTTC
CASSAGVSEQFF
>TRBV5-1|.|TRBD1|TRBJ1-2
TGCGCCAGCAGCTTGGGACAGGGAGATGATGGCTACACCTTC
CASSLGQGDDGYTF
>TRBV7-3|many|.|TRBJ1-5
TGTGCCAGCACGCCTGTGGTGACAGATAGCAATCAGCCCCAGCATTTT
CASTPVVTDSNQPQHF
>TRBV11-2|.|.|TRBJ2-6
TGTGCCAGCAGCTTAGACGGCCCCGCCGGGGCCAACGTCCTGACTTTC
CASSLDGPAGANVLTF
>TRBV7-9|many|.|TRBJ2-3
TGTGCCAGCAGCCCCGAAAGGGACCGCACAGATACGCAGTATTTT
CASSPERDRTDTQYF
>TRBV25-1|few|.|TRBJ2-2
TGTGCCAGCAGTGTGACATACACCGGGGAGCTGTTTTTT
CASSVTYTGELFF
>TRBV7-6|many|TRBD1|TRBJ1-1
TGTGCCAGCAGCTTAGCAGGGGGCGGGAACACTGAAGCTTTCTTT
CASSLAGGGNTEAFF
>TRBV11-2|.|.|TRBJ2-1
TGTGCCAGCAGCTCCCAGGAGGGGCAGGCGTTCAATGAGCAGTTCTTC
CASSSQEGQAFNEQFF
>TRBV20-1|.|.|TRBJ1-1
TGCAGTGCTATCGAGTACGAAGGGAGGGACACTGAAGCTTTCTTT
CSAIEYEGRDTEAFF
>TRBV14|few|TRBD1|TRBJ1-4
TGTGCCAGCAGCCAATACAGGGGCACTAATGAAAAACTGTTTTTT
CASSQYRGTNEKLFF
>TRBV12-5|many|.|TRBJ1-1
TGTGCTAGTGGTTTGCCCCGGGGCACTGAAGCTTTCTTT
CASGLPRGTEAFF
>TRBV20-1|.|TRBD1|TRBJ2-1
TGCAGTGCTAGACCGCCCGACAGGGGGAGGTACAATGAGCAGTTCTTC
CSARPPDRGRYNEQFF
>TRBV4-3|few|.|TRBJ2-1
TGCGCCAGCAGCCAACAACTGGGGGATCTCTACAATGAGCAGTTCTTC
CASSQQLGDLYNEQFF
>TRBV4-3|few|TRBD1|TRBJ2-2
TGCGCCAGCAGCCTTTCAAACAGGGGCTCGAACACCGGGGAGCTGTTTTTT
CASSLSNRGSNTGELFF
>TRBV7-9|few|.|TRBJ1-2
TGTGCCAGCAGCCATTACACAGTCGACTATGGCTACACCTTC
CASSHYTVDYGYTF
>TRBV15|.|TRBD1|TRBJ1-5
TGTGCCACCAGCCACAAGAGACAGGGTTACAATCAGCCCCAGCATTTT
CATSHKRQGYNQPQHF
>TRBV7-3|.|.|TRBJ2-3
TGTGCCAGCAGCCCGCGGACAGGGAGGGAAACTGATACGCAGTATTTT
CASSPRTGRETDTQYF
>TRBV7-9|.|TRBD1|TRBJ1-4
TGTGCCAGCAGCCGTGGCCCGACAGGGGGCGGTGAAAAACTGTTTTTT
CASSRGPTGGGEKLFF
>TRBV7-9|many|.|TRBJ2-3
TGTGCCAGCAGCCCCCCGGAGGGGGGGGGCACAGATACGCAGTATTTT
CASSPPEGGGTDTQYF
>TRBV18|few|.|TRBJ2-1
TGTGCCAGCTCACATGCCCCAAGGAAGGGGGGGGCCTACAATGAGCAGTTCTTC
CASSHAPRKGGAYNEQFF
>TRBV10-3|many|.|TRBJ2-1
TGTGCCATCAGCGCCAGCACAGAGAGCTCCTACAATGAGCAGTTCTTC
CAISASTESSYNEQFF
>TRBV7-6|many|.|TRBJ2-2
TGTGCCAGCAGCTTCCGGCCTCTGGATACCGGGGAGCTGTTTTTT
CASSFRPLDTGELFF
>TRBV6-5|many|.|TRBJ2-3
TGTGCCAGCAGAGATGACATCCCAGATACGCAGTATTTT
CASRDDIPDTQYF
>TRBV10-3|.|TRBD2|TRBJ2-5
TGTGCCACCTCTGACCCGGCTAGCGGACAAGAGACCCAGTACTTC
CATSDPASGQETQYF
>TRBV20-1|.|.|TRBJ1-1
TGCAGCTGCCGCTGGCGGGGGGCCACTGAAGCTTTCTTT
CSCRWRGATEAFF
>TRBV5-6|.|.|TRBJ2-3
TGTGCCAGCAGCCTGGGCCAGCGGCAAGAGTATTTT
CASSLGQRQEYF
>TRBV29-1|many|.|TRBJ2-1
TGCAGCGTTCAAAGGTCGGGGGCTGGCAATGAGCAGTTCTTC
CSVQRSGAGNEQFF
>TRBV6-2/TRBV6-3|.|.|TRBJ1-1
TGTGCCAACAGTGAATACACTGAAGCTTTCTTT
CANSEYTEAFF
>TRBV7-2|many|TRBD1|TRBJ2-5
TGTGCCAGCAGTCAGGGACAGTTCCAAGAGACCCAGTACTTC
CASSQGQFQETQYF
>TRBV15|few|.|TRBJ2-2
TGTGCCACCAGCAGAGATTGGGGGGCCACGAACACCGGGGAGCTGTTTTTT
CATSRDWGATNTGELFF
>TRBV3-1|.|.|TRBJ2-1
TGTGCCAGCAGCCAAGTGCAGGGGGGGTTAAAGAGCTCCTACAATGAGCAGTTCTTC
CASSQVQGGLKSSYNEQFF
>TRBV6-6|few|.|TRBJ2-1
TGTGCCAGCAGTGACTCGGTGGGTGAGCAGTTCTTC
CASSDSVGEQFF
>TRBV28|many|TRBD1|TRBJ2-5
TGTGCCAGCAGTTTATACCCAACAGGGGCTGGAGAGACCCAGTACTTC
CASSLYPTGAGETQYF
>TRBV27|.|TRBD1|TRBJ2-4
TGTGCCAGCAGTTCCCTACAGGGGCCGTCCCCTTTAGCCAAAAACATTCAGTACTTC
CASSSLQGPSPLAKNIQYF
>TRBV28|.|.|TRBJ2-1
TGTGCCAGCAGTGCTACCGGGGGCAATGAGCAGTTCTTC
CASSATGGNEQFF
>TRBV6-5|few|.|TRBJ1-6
TGTGCCAGCAGTAGCCCCGCGGAGGCACATTCACCCCTCCACTTT
CASSSPAEAHSPLHF
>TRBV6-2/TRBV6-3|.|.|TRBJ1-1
TGTGCCAGCAGATTCGCTAATGGACAGCCGAACACTGAAGCTTTCTTT
CASRFANGQPNTEAFF
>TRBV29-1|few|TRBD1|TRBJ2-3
TGCAGCGTGCCGGGACAGGTAGATACGCAGTATTTT
CSVPGQVDTQYF
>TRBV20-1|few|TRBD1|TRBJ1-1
TGCAGTGCGTCAGGGACAGGGGGCTTGGTTACTGAAGCTTTCTTT
CSASGTGGLVTEAFF
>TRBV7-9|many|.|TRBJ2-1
TGTGCCAGCAGCTTACAACGTGGGACCCTTACTGCCTATGAGCAGTTCTTC
CASSLQRGTLTAYEQFF
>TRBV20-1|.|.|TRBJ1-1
TGCAGTGCACGCGGACCCGAATCGAACACTGAAGCTTTCTTT
CSARGPESNTEAFF
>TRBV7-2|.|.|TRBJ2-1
TGTGCCAGCGGGGGGTCCATCAATGAGCAGTTCTTC
CASGGSINEQFF
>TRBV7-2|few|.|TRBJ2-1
TGTGCCAGCAGCTTAAACAGGTTTGATGAGCAGTTCTTC
CASSLNRFDEQFF
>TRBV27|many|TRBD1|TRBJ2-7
TGTGCCAGCAGTTATTCTGGACAGGGGAGAGAGCAGTACTTC
CASSYSGQGREQYF
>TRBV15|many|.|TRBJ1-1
TGTGCCACCAGCAGTTTCCGGGACATGGACCTTGAAGCTTTCTTT
CATSSFRDMDLEAFF
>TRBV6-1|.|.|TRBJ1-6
TGTGCCAGCACCCTCGAGAGTAATTCACCCCTCCACTTT
CASTLESNSPLHF
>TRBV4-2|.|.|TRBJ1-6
TGTGCCAGCAGCCAGCCGACTGGGGGGGGGAATTCACCCCTCCACTTT
CASSQPTGGGNSPLHF
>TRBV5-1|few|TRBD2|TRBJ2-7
TGCGCCAGCACCAGCGGGGGACCCTCCTACGAGCAGTACTTC
CASTSGGPSYEQYF